Below, one T cell receptor beta chain is given with its context. The antigen remains unidentified. Time point specified: persistent/refractory GD, antithyroid drugs over 5 years with positive TRAb. PBMC RNA was the source of the TCR library. The patient group derived from an endocrinology department in Xi'an, China. This record comes from a study of regulatory T cells in long-lasting Graves disease. Study-wide points: Persistent patients shared more public clonotypes (2,741) than newly diagnosed patients (roughly 960).

Germline V gene lookup returns CDR1 GTSNPN and CDR2 SVGIG (reference sequence). V was shortened by 2 bases and J by 2 bases, with 7 bases between the two germline ends. The CDR3 is 12 amino acids. Construction of the TCR beta libraries employed iRepertoire HTBI primers in conjunction with Arm-PCR of CDR3 regions. TCRdb re-derived calls from the multiplex PCR reads in MiXCR, one entry per CDR3 protein. The sample records 300,000 to 500,000 distinct CDR3 sequences, less than 25% being singletons. This chain joins TRBV30 and TRBJ2-7; no definite D call. Sample: peripheral blood mononuclear cells (PBMCs), taken when the disease was refractory, from a patient treated with antithyroid drugs. The sequence was obtained from a female donor with Graves disease. The CDR3 spells CAWSRTTYEQYF. The CDR3 DNA follows: TGTGCCTGGAGTAGAACCACCTACGAGCAGTACTTC.